The clone carrying this T cell receptor beta chain was observed at least ten times. What it binds is unknown. The time point is: newly diagnosed GD, antithyroid drugs for less than 3 months. Scientists built the TCR library using RNA that was extracted from PBMCs. This specimen belongs to a study of regulatory T cells in long-lasting Graves disease. Overall study: Graves' patients (newly diagnosed) had been on antithyroid drugs under 3 months.

Study-wide results and limits: Newly diagnosed Graves' patients had higher TCR diversity than persistent ones. Favoring TRBV28, TRBJ1-2 and TRBJ2-5 was a feature seen in persistent disease.

Assembly of TCR beta libraries relied on iRepertoire HTBI primers together with Arm-PCR of CDR3 regions. TCRdb used MiXCR to reprocess the multiplex PCR reads, holding one entry per CDR3 protein. In the table there are approximately 300,000 distinct CDR3 sequences, roughly 18% of which are singletons. V lost 6 bases, J lost 9 bases, and 7 bases stayed unmatched. The CDR3 is 14 residues long. This rearrangement joins TRBV12-3 or TRBV12-4 to TRBJ1-6; 8 positions agree with TRBD1. This sequence was found in a female donor with Graves disease. Sequencing was performed on peripheral blood mononuclear cells (PBMCs), taken at new diagnosis, from a patient treated with antithyroid drugs. The CDR3 loop is CASSRGQGTSPLHF. For the CDR3, the DNA is TGTGCCAGCAGCCGCGGACAGGGAACTTCACCCCTCCACTTT.